This record concerns one T cell receptor beta chain sequence. Its antigen is not known. Researchers reported sorting CD4+ naive, central memory, regulatory and stem cell-like memory cells via CD45RO/CCR7/CD25/CD127/CD95/CD27. The data stem from a study of beta chain features in type 1 diabetes. In the study overall: Researchers looked at about 110 million sorted cells across all samples. Study-level findings and limits: Among all four CD4+ subsets, Type 1 diabetes patients had TCRB CDR3s that were moderately but significantly shorter.

Expressed TCRB transcripts were sequenced after all isolated RNA was converted to cDNA. Some 1 million reads, on average, were obtained from stem cell-like memory T cell samples. Sequencing used immunoSEQ multiplex PCR; TCRdb keeps in-frame clones, though not all of them. The sample shows under 70,000 clones, under 75% of them seen only once. Sample: stem cell memory CD4+ T cells from blood. The receptor was derived from a woman in her 30s with type 1 diabetes.

CDR3 amino acids: CASSQQVDNQPQHF. CDR3 bases: TGTGCCAGCAGCCAGCAGGTCGACAATCAGCCCCAGCATTTT. The chain is built from TRBV4-2 and TRBJ1-5; D gene ambiguous. This CDR3 is built from 14 residues. Per germline, CDR1 LGHNA and CDR2 YNFKEQ. The germline V and J ends were trimmed by 3 bases and 3 bases, with 9 bases remaining between them.